Listed here are 11 T cell receptor beta chains from one sample, sequenced in a study of T cells after yellow fever vaccination. Using its own MiXCR run on the 5' RACE reads, TCRdb lists one record per CDR3 protein. The sample carries a few hundred thousand distinct CDR3 sequences, about a sixth recorded once. The material sequenced was PBMCs, taken 4 to 5 days after the first yellow fever vaccination. These TCRs come from a man aged 18-30 years who received the YFV17D yellow fever vaccine.

The V gene is TRBV4-1, the J gene TRBJ1-4, with D hard to call. This CDR3 has 17 residues. CDR1 and CDR2 (germline): MGHRA, YSYEKL. V lost 4 bases and J 4 bases, leaving 19 bases between the germline ends. CDR3 sequence reads: CASSPVLLGSGNEKLFF. In DNA form, the CDR3 reads TGCGCCAGCAGCCCCGTCCTCCTGGGCTCGGGTAATGAAAAACTGTTTTTT.

V gene TRBV29-1 combines with J gene TRBJ1-2; 8 bases align to TRBD1. CDR3 length: 14 amino acids. The junction had 10 bases not matched to a gene; V was cut back by 5 bases and J by 5 bases. Germline values: CDR1 SQVTM, CDR2 ANQGSEA. As DNA, the CDR3 is TGCAGCGTTCCAGAGTTCGGACAGGGATATGGCTACACCTTC. It is translated as CSVPEFGQGYGYTF.

The gene calls are TRBV6-1 and TRBJ2-3; 8 bases are shared with TRBD1. Germline V gene lookup returns CDR1 MNHNS and CDR2 SASEGT. Trimming removed 6 bases from V and 4 bases from J; junction bases left unmatched: 6. The length of the CDR3 is 14 residues. CDR3: CASRPGQAADTQYF. CDR3 sequence (DNA): TGTGCCAGCAGACCGGGACAGGCTGCAGATACGCAGTATTTT.

This clonotype was observed many times. The J gene is TRBJ2-3, the V gene TRBV7-2; D is ambiguous. The germline CDR1 and CDR2 sequences are SGHTA and FQGNSA. V was shortened by 5 bases and J by 5 bases, with 8 bases between the two germline ends. The CDR3 spans 12 residues. This CDR3 is CASSPQRDTQYF. CDR3 DNA sequence: TGTGCCAGCAGCCCCCAGCGAGATACGCAGTATTTT.

The rearrangement joins TRBV30 to TRBJ2-1, with 8 bases lining up with TRBD1. Germline CDR1 is GTSNPN and CDR2 is SVGIG (reference sequence). J gave up 0 bases and V 4 bases, and 14 bases lay outside the gene matches. There are 18 residues in the CDR3. The CDR3, as DNA: TGTGCCTGGAAAGGAGGGACAGGAAGGTCCTACTCCTACAATGAGCAGTTCTTC. Its protein product is CAWKGGTGRSYSYNEQFF.

This clonotype appeared a few times. The junction does not match germline at one end; this may be a read error. The chain employs TRBV7-9 and TRBJ1-2, with D perhaps matching TRBD1 (5 bases). This CDR3 is 13 amino acids long. The germline CDR1 and CDR2 sequences are SEHNR and FQNEAQ (reference sequence). This chain's CDR3 is CASSLAEGKGRRF. The CDR3, as DNA: TGTGCCAGCAGCTTAGCGGAGGGAAAGGGACGACGCTTC.

The V call is TRBV7-6, the J call TRBJ2-5, with D possibly matching TRBD1 (6 bases). With 5 bases removed from V and 2 bases from J, the gap between germline ends came to 15 bases. CDR3 length: 15 amino acids. Germline values: CDR1 SGHVS, CDR2 FNYEAQ. The chain's CDR3 is CASSPHRAEQETQYF. The CDR3 DNA follows: TGTGCCAGCAGCCCCCACAGGGCTGAGCAAGAGACCCAGTACTTC.

The CDR3 coding sequence is TGTGCCAGCAGTTTATTGGGTCGGGGTAGTGAAAAACTGTTTTTT. Translated: CASSLLGRGSEKLFF. The chain couples TRBV27 to TRBJ1-4, with unresolved D. The CDR3 spans 15 residues. With 1 base removed from V and 7 bases from J, the gap between germline ends came to 13 bases. CDR1 MNHEY and CDR2 SMNVEV come from the germline V gene (reference sequence).

This clonotype was seen ten or more times. V is TRBV7-9 and J is TRBJ2-5; D unclear. Looked up from germline, CDR1 is SEHNR and CDR2 is FQNEAQ (reference sequence). The CDR3 loop spans 14 amino acids. V gave up 3 bases and J gave up 4 bases, with 12 bases separating them. Written as DNA, the CDR3 is TGTGCCAGCAGCTTTTGGACGTACTTAGAGACCCAGTACTTC. Protein sequence: CASSFWTYLETQYF.

The chain's CDR3 is CASSSGATTNEKLFF. CDR3 DNA sequence: TGTGCCAGCAGCTCCGGAGCTACAACTAATGAAAAACTGTTTTTT. The chain is built from TRBV9 and TRBJ1-4; D is undetermined. The V end lost 4 bases, the J end lost 0 bases, and 10 bases lay between the germline ends. The CDR3 covers 15 residues. Germline values: CDR1 SGDLS, CDR2 YYNGEE.

The chain employs TRBV20-1 and TRBJ1-6, with 9 positions matching TRBD1. CDR1 is DFQATT, CDR2 SNEGSKA, per germline (reference sequence). This CDR3 contains 14 residues. Trimming at V came to 5 bases and at J to 6 bases, leaving 5 bases not matched to a gene. CDR3: CSAGTGGLNSPLHF. Written as DNA, the CDR3 is TGCAGTGCTGGTACAGGGGGCCTTAATTCACCCCTCCACTTT.